This T cell receptor (beta chain) appears in the sequencing data of a study of blood T cell repertoires in COVID-19. In the study overall: The United States, Italy and Spain were the sources of the acute and convalescent COVID-19 samples.

In the source study's methods: How many nucleated cells were present was estimated from reference gene primer amplification. The protocol was immunoSEQ multiplex PCR, while the TCRdb copy is restricted to in-frame clones and leaves out a portion. V, J and clone size derive from that table, while D and trimming were established from the DNA sequence. Of about 220,000 clones listed, approximately 80% are singletons. Germline V gene data show CDR1 as LGHNA and CDR2 as YNFKEQ. The CDR3 contains 12 residues. The V gene lost 3 bases and the J gene lost 4 bases, with 6 bases spanning the gap. Cohorts were based on clinical histories the participants reported. Recovered Cohort 3 donors showed two negative PCRs, clearance, or symptom resolution.

Sequencing was carried out using PBMCs or T cells enriched from blood (not recorded which). This rearrangement joins TRBV4-2 to TRBJ1-1; D remains unclear. This receptor was obtained from a woman aged 60-70 years who had recovered from COVID-19. In DNA, the CDR3 is TGTGCCAGCAGCCAGGAGGTCACTGAAGCTTTCTTT. It specifies CASSQEVTEAFF.